Following are 21 T cell receptor beta chains from one sample sequenced in a study of T cells in Graves' hyperthyroidism and ophthalmopathy. RNA transcripts gave rise to amplified TCR beta CDR3 regions. TCR CDR3 underwent first-round RT-PCR with the HTBI primer set. TCRdb re-derived calls from the multiplex PCR reads in MiXCR, one entry per CDR3 protein. The profile shows 500,000 to 750,000 distinct CDR3 sequences, 15% to 18% of them singletons. The sample taken for sequencing was blood. These receptors originate from a woman in her 30s with Graves' hyperthyroidism.

This clonotype appeared a few times. The chain couples TRBV10-1 to TRBJ2-7; 7 bases match TRBD1. The germline CDR1 and CDR2 sequences are WNHNN and SYGVQD (reference sequence). The J segment lost 0 bases and the V segment lost 3 bases, leaving 2 bases of the junction unmatched. This CDR3 has 14 amino acids. The CDR3 here is CASSESGGSYEQYF. As DNA, the CDR3 is TGCGCCAGCAGTGAATCAGGGGGCTCCTACGAGCAGTACTTC.

This clonotype was counted only a few times. This chain uses TRBV6-2 or TRBV6-3 with TRBJ1-1, with unresolved D. Deletions cut 3 bases from V and 6 bases from J, with 17 bases between. Per the germline V gene, CDR1 is MNHEY and CDR2 is SVGEGT. The CDR3 has 15 residues. The CDR3 bases are TGTGCCAGCAGTTATTCTTACACCGGGGAGCCTGAAGCTTTCTTT. It yields the protein CASSYSYTGEPEAFF.

A remark on this clonotype: One end of the junction does not line up with germline, which may come from a read error. The V and J genes are TRBV3-1 and TRBJ1-1, with a possible D match to TRBD1 (5 bases). The CDR3 runs to 17 residues. Germline V lookup: CDR1 LGHDT, CDR2 YNNKEL (reference sequence). The CDR3 sequence is CTSSPEGWDHRNTEAFF. The CDR3 region has the DNA TGTACCAGCAGCCCCGAAGGGTGGGACCACAGGAACACTGAAGCTTTCTTT.

This clonotype was found a few times. In nucleotides, the CDR3 is TGTGCCAGCAGTTTGGTAACAGGGGTCGGAAACACCATATATTTT. Residues: CASSLVTGVGNTIYF. The chain has TRBV28 and TRBJ1-3; 7 bases fit TRBD1. V gave up 3 bases and J gave up 4 bases; unmatched junction bases: 6. CDR1 and CDR2 from the germline V gene are MDHEN and SYDVKM. This CDR3 region has 15 residues. The complete variable domain, with remaining parts taken from reference TRBV28 and TRBJ1-3, reads DVKVTQSSRYLVKRTGEKVFLECVQDMDHENMFWYRQDPGLGLRLIYFSYDVKMKEKGDIPEGYSVSREKKERFSLILESASTNQTSMYLCASSLVTGVGNTIYFGEGSWLTVV.

The J gene is TRBJ2-1, the V gene TRBV7-9; D remains unclear. The CDR3 spans 12 residues. V dropped 2 bases and J dropped 9 bases, with 8 bases sitting between them. Germline lookup yields CDR1 SEHNR and CDR2 FQNEAQ (reference sequence). Written as DNA, the CDR3 is TGTGCCAGCAGCTTACGCCCGATTGAGCAGTTCTTC. Translation: CASSLRPIEQFF.

This clonotype has a handful of counts. This chain links TRBV9 with TRBJ1-5; D is possibly TRBD1 (5 bases). The germline V gene has CDR1 SGDLS and CDR2 YYNGEE. Trimming removed 4 bases from V and 3 bases from J, with 14 bases in between. This CDR3 is built from 15 residues. CDR3 bases: TGTGCCAGCAGCCCTTCCTCGACAGACAATCAGCCCCAGCATTTT. Translating it yields CASSPSSTDNQPQHF. Complete variable domain (other parts from reference TRBV9 and TRBJ1-5): DSGVTQTPKHLITATGQRVTLRCSPRSGDLSVYWYQQSLDQGLQFLIQYYNGEERAKGNILERFSAQQFPDLHSELNLSSLELGDSALYFCASSPSSTDNQPQHFGDGTRLSIL.

This clonotype was recorded many times. V is TRBV25-1 and J is TRBJ2-2; D is ambiguous. The germline V gene encodes CDR1 MGHDK and CDR2 SYGVNS. Deletions cut 2 bases from V and 1 base from J, with 11 bases between. The CDR3 length is 16 residues. The DNA of the CDR3 is TGTGCCAGCAGTGAAAGGATAGGCTGGAACACCGGGGAGCTGTTTTTT. It is translated as CASSERIGWNTGELFF.

At least ten counts were recorded for this clonotype. The chain couples TRBV28 to TRBJ1-5; 9 positions agree with TRBD1. This CDR3 is built from 13 residues. Germline CDR1 reads MDHEN; CDR2 reads SYDVKM. J was trimmed by 7 bases and V by 8 bases; bases with no gene match: 6. This chain's CDR3 is CASRDRVGQPQHF. In DNA form, the CDR3 reads TGTGCCAGCCGGGACAGGGTAGGACAGCCCCAGCATTTT.

This clonotype was recorded at least ten times. The chain couples TRBV15 to TRBJ2-7; TRBD2 matches at 13 bases. The CDR3 is 17 residues long. Trimming removed 3 bases from V and 5 bases from J; junction bases left unmatched: 10. From germline, CDR1 is LNHNV and CDR2 YYDKDF (reference sequence). The CDR3, as DNA: TGTGCCACCAGCAGTCTGGGTTCAGGACTAGCGGGAGACGAGCAGTACTTC. Its translation is CATSSLGSGLAGDEQYF. The whole variable domain, remainder taken from reference TRBV15 and TRBJ2-7, is DAMVIQNPRYQVTQFGKPVTLSCSQTLNHNVMYWYQQKSSQAPKLLFHYYDKDFNNEADTPDNFQSRRPNTSFCFLDIRSPGLGDTAMYLCATSSLGSGLAGDEQYFGPGTRLTVT.

In this sample, this clonotype turned up many times. The V call is TRBV7-3, the J call TRBJ2-4; 8 bases map to TRBD2. The CDR3 extends over 15 amino acids. V lost 2 bases and J lost 8; bases outside the gene matches: 8. Germline CDR1 SGHTA, CDR2 FQGTGA. For the CDR3, the DNA is TGTGCCAGCAGCTTATCTTCCAGCGGGAGAGACATTCAGTACTTC. Translated: CASSLSSSGRDIQYF.

In this sample, this clonotype turned up many times. V gene TRBV6-1 combines with J gene TRBJ2-2; D might be TRBD1 (5 bases). The CDR3 contains 14 residues. In germline, CDR1 is MNHNS, CDR2 SASEGT. Trimming pared 3 bases from V and 4 bases from J, leaving 9 bases between. The DNA for the CDR3 is TGTGCCAGCAGTGAGTCCAGGGCCACCGGGGAGCTGTTTTTT. As protein: CASSESRATGELFF.

This clonotype was detected many times. The chain couples TRBV12-5 to TRBJ2-7; D unclear. There are 12 residues in the CDR3. Germline CDR1 is LGHNT and CDR2 is FRNRAP. V lost 1 base, J lost 5 bases, and 6 bases lay in between. CDR3 bases: TGTGCTAGTGGTTTGGGTCCGGACGAGCAGTACTTC. It is translated as CASGLGPDEQYF.

This clonotype was counted only a few times. The J gene is TRBJ2-3, the V gene TRBV5-1, with TRBD1 identical over 10 bases. V trimming: 2 bases; J trimming: 4 bases; junction bases outside the gene matches: 4. Germline lookup yields CDR1 SGHRS and CDR2 YFSETQ. This CDR3 region has 15 residues. CDR3 protein: CASSFGTGVADTQYF. The CDR3 DNA follows: TGCGCCAGCAGCTTTGGGACAGGGGTTGCAGATACGCAGTATTTT.

This clonotype was detected many times. The V gene is TRBV15, the J gene TRBJ2-7, with D perhaps matching TRBD2 (6 bases). This CDR3 is built from 14 residues. Germline CDR1 and CDR2: LNHNV and YYDKDF (reference sequence). The V and J ends lost 1 base and 7 bases respectively, with 14 bases between them. CDR3 loop: CATSRGDSRGEQYF. CDR3 nucleotide sequence: TGTGCCACCAGCAGAGGGGACTCCCGTGGAGAGCAGTACTTC.

A few counts support this clonotype. The chain couples TRBV4-1 to TRBJ1-6; D gene unclear. With 2 bases removed from V and 3 bases from J, the gap between germline ends came to 11 bases. CDR3 size: 16 residues. Germline V gene sequence: CDR1 MGHRA, CDR2 YSYEKL. The CDR3 nucleotides read TGCGCCAGCAGCCAATCGGGGTATGGCTATAATTCACCCCTCCACTTT. Encoded protein: CASSQSGYGYNSPLHF.

J is TRBJ2-5 and V is TRBV19; tentative D call: TRBD2 (5 bases). The CDR3 is made up of 14 amino acids. Trimming stripped 3 bases from V and 1 base from J, with 9 bases between. The germline V gene encodes CDR1 LNHDA and CDR2 SQIVND (reference sequence). For the CDR3, the DNA is TGTGCCAGTAGTATTTCGGCGGGCCAAGAGACCCAGTACTTC. Encoded protein: CASSISAGQETQYF.

This clonotype showed up just a few times. The chain uses TRBV5-1 and TRBJ2-5; TRBD1 agrees at 7 bases. Per germline, CDR1 SGHRS and CDR2 YFSETQ. The CDR3 is 15 amino acids. V was clipped by 4 bases and J by 7 bases; unmatched bases: 13. CDR3 region: CASSPSGTVPATQYF. The CDR3 nucleotides read TGCGCCAGCAGCCCCTCGGGGACAGTCCCAGCGACCCAGTACTTC. Full variable domain (remainder filled in from reference TRBV5-1 and TRBJ2-5): KAGVTQTPRYLIKTRGQQVTLSCSPISGHRSVSWYQQTPGQGLQFLFEYFSETQRNKGNFPGRFSGRQFSNSRSEMNVSTLELGDSALYLCASSPSGTVPATQYFGPGTRLLVL.

Concerning this clonotype itself: The CDR3 carries no conserved terminal phenylalanine or tryptophan, so it likely arises from a read error. The CDR3 reads CASSLGENTEAFS. Here the CDR3 DNA reads TGCGCCAGCAGCTTGGGGGAGAACACTGAAGCTTTCTCT. J is TRBJ1-1 and V is TRBV5-1; D gene uncertain. The CDR3 has 13 residues. Trimming stripped 0 bases from V and 1 base from J, with 4 bases between. The germline gives CDR1 SGHRS, CDR2 YFSETQ.

This clonotype was seen at least ten times. The genes are TRBV10-3 and TRBJ1-1; TRBD1 matches 7 bases. This CDR3 contains 14 residues. V gave up 2 bases and J gave up 4 bases; unmatched junction bases: 4. Germline V CDR1 and CDR2: ENHRY, SYGVKD. CDR3 coding DNA: TGTGCCATCAGTGAGCAGGGGGTGACCACTGAAGCTTTCTTT. Translating it yields CAISEQGVTTEAFF.

In regard to this clonotype: A much larger clonotype is one base distant, so this may be a read error. The V gene is TRBV6-1, the J gene TRBJ1-2; D gene unclear. The CDR3 runs to 16 residues. The germline gives CDR1 MNHNS, CDR2 SASEGT. Here the CDR3 reads CAGSHLTKISDYGYTF. The CDR3 nucleotides are TGTGCCGGCAGTCACCTAACTAAAATCTCCGACTATGGCTACACCTTC.

This clonotype was seen many times. This sequence joins TRBV28 and TRBJ2-1; 8 bases are a match to TRBD2. V was clipped by 6 bases and J by 9 bases; unmatched bases: 10. The germline V gene encodes CDR1 MDHEN and CDR2 SYDVKM. The CDR3 covers 14 residues. CDR3 protein: CASSLSGRLGEQFF. For the CDR3, the DNA is TGTGCCAGCAGCCTAAGCGGGAGACTGGGTGAGCAGTTCTTC. Complete variable domain (other parts from reference TRBV28 and TRBJ2-1): DVKVTQSSRYLVKRTGEKVFLECVQDMDHENMFWYRQDPGLGLRLIYFSYDVKMKEKGDIPEGYSVSREKKERFSLILESASTNQTSMYLCASSLSGRLGEQFFGPGTRLTVL.